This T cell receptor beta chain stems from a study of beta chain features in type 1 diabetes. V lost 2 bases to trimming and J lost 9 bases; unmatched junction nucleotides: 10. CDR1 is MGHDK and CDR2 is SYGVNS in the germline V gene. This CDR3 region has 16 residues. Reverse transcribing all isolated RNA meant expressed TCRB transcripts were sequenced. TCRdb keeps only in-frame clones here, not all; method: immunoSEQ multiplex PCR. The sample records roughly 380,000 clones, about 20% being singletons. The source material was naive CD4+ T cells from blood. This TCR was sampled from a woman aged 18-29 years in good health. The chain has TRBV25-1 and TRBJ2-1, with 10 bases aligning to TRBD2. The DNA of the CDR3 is TGTGCCAGCAGTGAAAGGTCCGGTCTAGCGGGAGCTGAGCAGTTCTTC. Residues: CASSERSGLAGAEQFF.